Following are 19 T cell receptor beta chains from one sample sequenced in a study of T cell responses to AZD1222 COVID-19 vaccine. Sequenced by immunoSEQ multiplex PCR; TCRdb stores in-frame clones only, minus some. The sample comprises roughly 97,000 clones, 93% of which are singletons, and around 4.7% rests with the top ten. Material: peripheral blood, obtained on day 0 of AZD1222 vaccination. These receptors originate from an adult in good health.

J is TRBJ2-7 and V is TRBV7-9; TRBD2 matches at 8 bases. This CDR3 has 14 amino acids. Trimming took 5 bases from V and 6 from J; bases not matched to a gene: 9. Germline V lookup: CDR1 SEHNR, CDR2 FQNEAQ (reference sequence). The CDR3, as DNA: TGTGCCAGCAGCGGATCCGGGACTAGACCCGAGCAGTACTTC. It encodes CASSGSGTRPEQYF.

DNA for the CDR3: TGTGCCAGCAGAAAAAAGACAGGGGCCAACACCTACGAGCAGTACTTC. As protein: CASRKKTGANTYEQYF. The chain recombines TRBV5-6 with TRBJ2-7; 8 positions agree with TRBD1. Germline trimming cut 5 bases from V and 2 bases from J; bases unmatched to any gene: 12. Germline CDR1 reads SGHDT; CDR2 reads YYEEEE. CDR3 length equals 16 residues.

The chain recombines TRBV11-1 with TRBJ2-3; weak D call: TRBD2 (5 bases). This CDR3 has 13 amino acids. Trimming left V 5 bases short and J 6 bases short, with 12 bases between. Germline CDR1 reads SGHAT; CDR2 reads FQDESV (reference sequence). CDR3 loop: CASSATRGDTQYF. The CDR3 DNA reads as TGTGCCAGCAGCGCCACACGAGGGGATACGCAGTATTTT. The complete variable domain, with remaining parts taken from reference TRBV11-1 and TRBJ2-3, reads EAEVAQSPRYKITEKSQAVAFWCDPISGHATLYWYRQILGQGPELLVQFQDESVVDDSQLPKDRFSAERLKGVDSTLKIQPAELGDSAMYLCASSATRGDTQYFGPGTRLTVL.

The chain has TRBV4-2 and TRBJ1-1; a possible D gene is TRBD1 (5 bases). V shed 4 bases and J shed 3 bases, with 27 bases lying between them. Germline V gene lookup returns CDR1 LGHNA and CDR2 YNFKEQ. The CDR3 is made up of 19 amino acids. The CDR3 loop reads CASSRMREGIGNADTEAFF. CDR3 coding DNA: TGTGCCAGCAGCCGGATGAGGGAGGGGATCGGAAACGCGGACACTGAAGCTTTCTTT.

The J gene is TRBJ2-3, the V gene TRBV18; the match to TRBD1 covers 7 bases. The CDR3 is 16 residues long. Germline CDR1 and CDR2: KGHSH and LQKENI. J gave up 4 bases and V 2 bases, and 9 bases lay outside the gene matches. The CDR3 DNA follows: TGTGCCAGCTCACCAAGCAGCCGGGGACAGTCAGATACGCAGTATTTT. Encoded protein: CASSPSSRGQSDTQYF.

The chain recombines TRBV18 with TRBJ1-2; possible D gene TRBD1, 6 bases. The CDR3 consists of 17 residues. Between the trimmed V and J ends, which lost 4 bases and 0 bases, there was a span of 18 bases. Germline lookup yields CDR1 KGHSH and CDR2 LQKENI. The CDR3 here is CASSLLFSGDANYGYTF. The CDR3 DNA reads TGTGCCAGCTCACTTCTCTTCTCAGGGGATGCTAACTATGGCTACACCTTC. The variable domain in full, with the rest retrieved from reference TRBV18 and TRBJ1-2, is NAGVMQNPRHLVRRRGQEARLRCSPMKGHSHVYWYRQLPEEGLKFMVYLQKENIIDESGMPKERFSAEFPKEGPSILRIQQVVRGDSAAYFCASSLLFSGDANYGYTFGSGTRLTVV.

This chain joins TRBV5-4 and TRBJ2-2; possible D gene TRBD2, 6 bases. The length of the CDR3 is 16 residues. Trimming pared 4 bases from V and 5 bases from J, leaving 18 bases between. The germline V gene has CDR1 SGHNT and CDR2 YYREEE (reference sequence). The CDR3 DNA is TGTGCCAGCAGCCGCCCCCAGGCAGGGAGGACCGGGGAGCTGTTTTTT. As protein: CASSRPQAGRTGELFF. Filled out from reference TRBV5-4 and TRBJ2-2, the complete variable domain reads ETGVTQSPTHLIKTRGQQVTLRCSSQSGHNTVSWYQQALGQGPQFIFQYYREEENGRGNFPPRFSGLQFPNYSSELNVNALELDDSALYLCASSRPQAGRTGELFFGEGSRLTVL.

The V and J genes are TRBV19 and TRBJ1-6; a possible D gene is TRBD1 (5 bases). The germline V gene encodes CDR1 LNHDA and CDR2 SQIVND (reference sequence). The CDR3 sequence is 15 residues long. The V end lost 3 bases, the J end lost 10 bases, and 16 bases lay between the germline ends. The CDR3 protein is CASSISPTGESPLHF. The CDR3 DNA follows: TGTGCCAGTAGTATTTCCCCTACGGGGGAATCACCCCTCCACTTT.

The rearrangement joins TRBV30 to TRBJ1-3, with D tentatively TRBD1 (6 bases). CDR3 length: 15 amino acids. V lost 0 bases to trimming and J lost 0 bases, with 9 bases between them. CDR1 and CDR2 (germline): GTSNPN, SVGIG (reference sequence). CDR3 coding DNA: TGTGCCTGGAGTGTATTAGGGGGCTCTGGAAACACCATATATTTT. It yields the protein CAWSVLGGSGNTIYF.

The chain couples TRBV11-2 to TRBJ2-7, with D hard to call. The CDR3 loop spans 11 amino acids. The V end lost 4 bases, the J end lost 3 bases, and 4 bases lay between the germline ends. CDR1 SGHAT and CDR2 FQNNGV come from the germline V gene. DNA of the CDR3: TGTGCCAGCAGCTCAGGCTACGAGCAGTACTTC. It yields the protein CASSSGYEQYF.

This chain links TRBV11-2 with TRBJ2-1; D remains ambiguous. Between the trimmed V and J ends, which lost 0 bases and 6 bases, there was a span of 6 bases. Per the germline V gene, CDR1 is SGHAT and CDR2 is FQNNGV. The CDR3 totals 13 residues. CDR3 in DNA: TGTGCCAGCAGCTTAGACCACGCCAATGAGCAGTTCTTC. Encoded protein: CASSLDHANEQFF.

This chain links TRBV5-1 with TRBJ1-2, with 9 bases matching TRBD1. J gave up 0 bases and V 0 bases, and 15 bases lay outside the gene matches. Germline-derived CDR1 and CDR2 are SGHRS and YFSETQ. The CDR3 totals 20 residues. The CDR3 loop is CASSLAEVGIGTGTNYGYTF. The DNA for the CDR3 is TGCGCCAGCAGCTTGGCCGAGGTCGGTATTGGGACAGGGACTAACTATGGCTACACCTTC. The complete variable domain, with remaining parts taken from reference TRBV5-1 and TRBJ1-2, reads KAGVTQTPRYLIKTRGQQVTLSCSPISGHRSVSWYQQTPGQGLQFLFEYFSETQRNKGNFPGRFSGRQFSNSRSEMNVSTLELGDSALYLCASSLAEVGIGTGTNYGYTFGSGTRLTVV.

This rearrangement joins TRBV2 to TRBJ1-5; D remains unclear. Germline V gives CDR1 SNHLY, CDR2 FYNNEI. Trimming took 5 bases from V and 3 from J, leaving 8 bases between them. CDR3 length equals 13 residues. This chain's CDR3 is CASSSQDNQPQHF. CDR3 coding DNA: TGTGCCAGCAGTTCCCAGGACAATCAGCCCCAGCATTTT.

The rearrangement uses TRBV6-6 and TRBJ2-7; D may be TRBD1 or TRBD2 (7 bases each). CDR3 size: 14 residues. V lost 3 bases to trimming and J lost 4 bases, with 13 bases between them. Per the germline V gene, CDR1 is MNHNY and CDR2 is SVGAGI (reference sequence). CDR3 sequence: CASSYSGGGYEQYF. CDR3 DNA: TGTGCCAGCAGTTATTCAGGGGGAGGGTACGAGCAGTACTTC.

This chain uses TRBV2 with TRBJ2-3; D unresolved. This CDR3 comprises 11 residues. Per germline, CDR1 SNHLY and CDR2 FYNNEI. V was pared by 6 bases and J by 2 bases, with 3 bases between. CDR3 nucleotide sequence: TGTGCCAGCAGGCACACAGATACGCAGTATTTT. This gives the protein CASRHTDTQYF.

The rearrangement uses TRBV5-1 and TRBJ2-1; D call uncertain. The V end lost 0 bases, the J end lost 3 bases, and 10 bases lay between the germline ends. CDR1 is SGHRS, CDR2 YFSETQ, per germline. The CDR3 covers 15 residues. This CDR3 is CASSLGPGYYNEQFF. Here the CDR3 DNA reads TGCGCCAGCAGCTTGGGCCCGGGTTACTACAATGAGCAGTTCTTC. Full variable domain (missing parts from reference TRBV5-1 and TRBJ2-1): KAGVTQTPRYLIKTRGQQVTLSCSPISGHRSVSWYQQTPGQGLQFLFEYFSETQRNKGNFPGRFSGRQFSNSRSEMNVSTLELGDSALYLCASSLGPGYYNEQFFGPGTRLTVL.

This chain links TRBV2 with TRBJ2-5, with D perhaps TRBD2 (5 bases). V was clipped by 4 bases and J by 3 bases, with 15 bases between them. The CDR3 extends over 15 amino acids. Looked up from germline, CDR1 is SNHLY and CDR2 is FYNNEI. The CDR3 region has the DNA TGTGCCAGCAGTGGGCTAGCTGATAGGGAAGAGACCCAGTACTTC. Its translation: CASSGLADREETQYF. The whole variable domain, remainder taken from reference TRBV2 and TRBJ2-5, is EPEVTQTPSHQVTQMGQEVILRCVPISNHLYFYWYRQILGQKVEFLVSFYNNEISEKSEIFDDQFSVERPDGSNFTLKIRSTKLEDSAMYFCASSGLADREETQYFGPGTRLLVL.

This chain's CDR3 is CASSTLYGTLEAFF. The CDR3 nucleotides read TGTGCCAGTAGTACCCTCTACGGGACACTCGAAGCTTTCTTT. The chain links TRBV19 to TRBJ1-1; TRBD1 might be the D (6 bases). This CDR3 is 14 amino acids long. The V end lost 4 bases, the J end lost 8 bases, and 17 bases lay between the germline ends. The germline V gene has CDR1 LNHDA and CDR2 SQIVND (reference sequence).

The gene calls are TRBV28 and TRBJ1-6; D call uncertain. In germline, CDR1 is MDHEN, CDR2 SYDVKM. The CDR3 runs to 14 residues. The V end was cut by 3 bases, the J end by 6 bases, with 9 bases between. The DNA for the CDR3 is TGTGCCAGCAGTTTGGTCGCCTTTAATTCACCCCTCCACTTT. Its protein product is CASSLVAFNSPLHF.